This T cell receptor (beta chain) stems from a study of blood T cell repertoires in COVID-19. About the study: Italy, Spain and the United States were the sources of the convalescent and acute COVID-19 samples.

Profiling relied on immunoSEQ multiplex PCR, and the TCRdb table lists in-frame clones only, not all of them. The sample consists of 250,000 to 300,000 clones, around nine tenths of them appearing once. The Seattle patients joined while their infection was active and were tracked longitudinally afterward. This clonotype originated in a woman aged 30 to 39 with COVID-19, enrolled during active disease. The sequenced material came from peripheral blood.

This chain's CDR3 is CASSLSQGVSPLHF. Written as DNA, the CDR3 is TGTGCCAGCAGCTTAAGCCAGGGGGTTTCACCCCTCCACTTT. The chain uses TRBV11-2 and TRBJ1-6, with 7 bases matching TRBD1. Germline values: CDR1 SGHAT, CDR2 FQNNGV. Trimming took 2 bases from V and 9 from J; bases not matched to a gene: 4. The CDR3 runs 14 residues. Using reference TRBV11-2 and TRBJ1-6 for the parts outside the CDR3, the full variable domain is EAGVAQSPRYKIIEKRQSVAFWCNPISGHATLYWYQQILGQGPKLLIQFQNNGVVDDSQLPKDRFSAERLKGVDSTLKIQPAKLEDSAVYLCASSLSQGVSPLHFGNGTRLTVT.